This is a list of T cell receptor beta chains from one sample in a study of T cell changes during pregnancy in multiple sclerosis. Some clones are missing from TCRdb's copy, which holds only in-frame ones; the method was immunoSEQ multiplex PCR. The sample gives 85,000 to 90,000 clones, under 95% of which show up once; around 1.8% is in the top ten. Material: peripheral blood, obtained in the first trimester of pregnancy. Receptors originate from a female donor in good health, enrolled as a control in a pregnancy study. Both conserved end residues are part of each CDR3. D genes are given only for firm matches. Clone size is given for some rows only: seen once, a few or many times, or a class if the clone is expanded.

abundance: NA
d_gene: NA
v_gene: TRBV5-6
j_gene: TRBJ2-1
CDR3aa: CASSYSQEQFF
CDR3nt: TGTGCCAGCAGCTATAGTCAAGAGCAGTTCTTC

abundance: many
d_gene: TRBD1
v_gene: TRBV6-4
j_gene: TRBJ2-1
CDR3aa: CASSMGQGSYNEQFF
CDR3nt: TGTGCCAGCAGTATGGGACAGGGCTCCTACAATGAGCAGTTCTTC

abundance: NA
d_gene: NA
v_gene: TRBV5-5
j_gene: TRBJ2-7
CDR3aa: CASSNPGSSYEQYF
CDR3nt: TGTGCCAGCAGTAACCCTGGCAGCTCCTACGAGCAGTACTTC

abundance: NA
d_gene: TRBD2
v_gene: TRBV6-6
j_gene: TRBJ2-3
CDR3aa: CASRKTSGYTDTQYF
CDR3nt: TGTGCCAGCAGGAAGACTAGCGGGTACACAGATACGCAGTATTTT

abundance: NA
d_gene: NA
v_gene: TRBV30
j_gene: TRBJ1-6
CDR3aa: CAWCPGVTYNSPLHF
CDR3nt: TGTGCCTGGTGCCCCGGGGTGACCTATAATTCACCCCTCCACTTT

abundance: NA
d_gene: TRBD1
v_gene: TRBV7-9
j_gene: TRBJ1-3
CDR3aa: CASTDEGFGTGGNTIYF
CDR3nt: TGTGCCAGCACCGACGAAGGTTTCGGGACAGGAGGAAACACCATATATTTT

abundance: NA
d_gene: TRBD1
v_gene: TRBV7-9
j_gene: TRBJ1-4
CDR3aa: CASTDRQGPAEKLFF
CDR3nt: TGTGCCAGCACCGACAGACAGGGGCCGGCAGAAAAACTGTTTTTT

abundance: NA
d_gene: TRBD1
v_gene: TRBV6-1
j_gene: TRBJ1-4
CDR3aa: CASNPDRGGEKLFF
CDR3nt: TGTGCCAGCAACCCGGACAGGGGAGGTGAAAAACTGTTTTTT

abundance: NA
d_gene: NA
v_gene: TRBV4-2
j_gene: TRBJ2-7
CDR3aa: CASSQEQQGSYEQYF
CDR3nt: TGTGCCAGCAGCCAAGAACAACAGGGATCCTACGAGCAGTACTTC

abundance: NA
d_gene: NA
v_gene: TRBV7-2
j_gene: TRBJ1-2
CDR3aa: CASSLPPFYGYTF
CDR3nt: TGTGCCAGCAGCCTACCCCCGTTTTATGGCTACACCTTC

abundance: NA
d_gene: NA
v_gene: TRBV5-6
j_gene: TRBJ1-1
CDR3aa: CASSLSGQLSFSANEAFF
CDR3nt: TGTGCCAGCAGCTTGTCCGGACAGCTATCATTCTCGGCTAATGAAGCTTTCTTT

abundance: once
d_gene: TRBD1
v_gene: TRBV5-1
j_gene: TRBJ1-2
CDR3aa: CASSLIVTGAGRKYGYTF
CDR3nt: TGCGCCAGCAGCTTGATAGTGACAGGGGCTGGGAGAAAATATGGCTACACCTTC

abundance: NA
d_gene: NA
v_gene: TRBV28
j_gene: TRBJ1-3
CDR3aa: CASSSTGLSGNTIYF
CDR3nt: TGTGCCAGCAGTTCAACAGGGCTCTCTGGAAACACCATATATTTT

abundance: NA
d_gene: NA
v_gene: TRBV7-9
j_gene: TRBJ1-1
CDR3aa: CASSLNRNGGEKNTEAFF
CDR3nt: TGTGCCAGCAGCTTAAATCGTAACGGCGGGGAGAAGAACACTGAAGCTTTCTTT